This record covers a single TCR beta chain. The CDR3 spans 14 residues. CDR1 and CDR2 from the germline V gene are MNHEY and SVGAGI. The V gene lost 5 bases and the J gene lost 8 bases, with 13 bases spanning the gap. The data are from a study of control samples from healthy donors and cancer patients. TCRdb's table, derived via immunoSEQ multiplex PCR, lists solely in-frame clones and lacks some. The profile shows over 100,000 clones, about 91% of them singletons. The TCR sequence derives from a woman under 30 in good health. Sequenced sample: blood. V usage is TRBV6-5 and J usage is TRBJ1-6; no clear D. This chain's CDR3 is CASSTPSQDSPLHF. The DNA of the CDR3 is TGTGCCAGCAGTACGCCCTCGCAGGATTCACCCCTCCACTTT.